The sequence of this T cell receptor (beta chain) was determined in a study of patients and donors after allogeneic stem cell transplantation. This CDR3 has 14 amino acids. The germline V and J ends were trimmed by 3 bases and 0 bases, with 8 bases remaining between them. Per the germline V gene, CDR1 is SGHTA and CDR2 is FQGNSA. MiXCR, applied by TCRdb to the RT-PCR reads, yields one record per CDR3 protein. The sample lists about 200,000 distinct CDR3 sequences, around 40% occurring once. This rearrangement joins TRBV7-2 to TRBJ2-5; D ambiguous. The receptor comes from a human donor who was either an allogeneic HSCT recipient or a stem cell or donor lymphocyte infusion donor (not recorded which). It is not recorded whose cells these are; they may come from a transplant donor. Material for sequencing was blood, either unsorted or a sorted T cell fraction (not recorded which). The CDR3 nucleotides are TGTGCCAGCAGCTTTGATAGGTACCAAGAGACCCAGTACTTC. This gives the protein CASSFDRYQETQYF.